This T cell receptor beta chain was retrieved from a study of blood T cell repertoires in COVID-19. Across the whole study: Material from acute and convalescent COVID-19 was sourced from the United States, Italy and Spain. PBMCs, B-cell-depleted T cells, or T cells provided the cDNA or gDNA that made up the material.

The ends lost 4 bases at V and 4 bases at J; junction bases unmatched: 3. Per the germline V gene, CDR1 is MRHNA and CDR2 is SNTAGT. CDR3 size: 14 residues. Assay: immunoSEQ multiplex PCR; the TCRdb copy retains only in-frame clones and omits some. This table holds roughly 200,000 clones, about 81% found once. Recruited during active infection, patients (from Seattle) were subsequently followed longitudinally. This clonotype originated in a woman aged 60 to 75 with COVID-19, enrolled during active disease. Input material: peripheral blood. The chain combines TRBV6-4 with TRBJ2-2, with 7 bases matching TRBD1. The CDR3 DNA sequence: TGTGCCAGCAGTGGACAGGGTGGCACCGGGGAGCTGTTTTTT. Protein sequence: CASSGQGGTGELFF.